This T cell receptor (beta chain) was observed in a study of blood T cell repertoires in COVID-19. On the study more broadly: The analysed material was cDNA or gDNA that came from T cells, B-cell-depleted T cells, or PBMCs.

Authors' analysis steps: Researchers report that nucleated cell counts were estimated from reference gene primer amplification. Produced via immunoSEQ multiplex PCR; TCRdb's table is partial and in-frame only. That table supplies the V and J calls and clone size; D and trimming were determined from the DNA. The data hold about 160,000 clones, with around 85% observed a single time. Germline lookup yields CDR1 SEHNR and CDR2 FQNEAQ (reference sequence). The CDR3 consists of 15 residues. Unmatched junction bases numbered 5, after V lost 5 bases and J lost 4 bases. Sequenced input: peripheral blood. The source is a man older than 75 with COVID-19, enrolled during active disease. This rearrangement joins TRBV7-9 to TRBJ1-6, with 7 bases that match TRBD1. The CDR3 protein is CASSVTGQYNSPLHF. Written as DNA, the CDR3 is TGTGCCAGCAGCGTCACGGGACAGTATAATTCACCCCTCCACTTT. The variable domain in full, completed from reference TRBV7-9 and TRBJ1-6, reads DTGVSQNPRHKITKRGQNVTFRCDPISEHNRLYWYRQTLGQGPEFLTYFQNEAQLEKSRLLSDRFSAERPKGSFSTLEIQRTEQGDSAMYLCASSVTGQYNSPLHFGNGTRLTVT.